A single sample is the source of the 26 T cell receptor beta chains below, sequenced in a study of blood T cell repertoires in COVID-19. Profiling relied on immunoSEQ multiplex PCR, and the TCRdb table lists in-frame clones only, not all of them. The repertoire holds about 210,000 clones, with roughly 80% as singletons. The sample was peripheral blood. The receptor source for this set is a woman aged 40 to 55 with active or convalescent COVID-19.

J is TRBJ2-7 and V is TRBV30, with TRBD1 matching 8 bases. The CDR3 is 13 residues long. Germline CDR1 is GTSNPN and CDR2 is SVGIG (reference sequence). Trimming took 5 bases from V and 4 from J; bases not matched to a gene: 7. CDR3: CAWVTGGLYEQYF. DNA of the CDR3: TGTGCCTGGGTAACAGGGGGTTTATACGAGCAGTACTTC.

The chain joins TRBV7-9 to TRBJ2-3, with a possible D match to TRBD2 (6 bases). CDR1 is SEHNR, CDR2 FQNEAQ, per germline (reference sequence). This CDR3 has 16 amino acids. Trimming left V 7 bases short and J 2 bases short, with 19 bases between. CDR3 DNA: TGTGCCAGCAACTTGGGGACTGGATACCACACAGATACGCAGTATTTT. Translated, it gives CASNLGTGYHTDTQYF.

The chain uses TRBV2 and TRBJ2-1, with 12 nucleotides matching TRBD2. V lost 6 bases, J lost 9 bases, and 9 bases stayed unmatched. This CDR3 comprises 15 residues. Germline V CDR1 and CDR2: SNHLY, FYNNEI. CDR3 protein: CASSTRLAGGGEQFF. The CDR3 DNA reads as TGTGCCAGCAGCACTCGCCTAGCGGGAGGGGGTGAGCAGTTCTTC.

A few counts support this clone. The J gene is TRBJ1-1, the V gene TRBV2; a possible D gene is TRBD1 (5 bases). The CDR3 totals 14 residues. The germline V gene encodes CDR1 SNHLY and CDR2 FYNNEI. Trimming cost V 1 base and J 4 bases, with 10 bases left between them. CDR3 loop: CASSEVRGVTEAFF. In DNA form, the CDR3 reads TGTGCCAGCAGTGAAGTCCGGGGGGTCACTGAAGCTTTCTTT. The complete variable domain, with remaining parts taken from reference TRBV2 and TRBJ1-1, reads EPEVTQTPSHQVTQMGQEVILRCVPISNHLYFYWYRQILGQKVEFLVSFYNNEISEKSEIFDDQFSVERPDGSNFTLKIRSTKLEDSAMYFCASSEVRGVTEAFFGQGTRLTVV.

This chain's CDR3 is CASSGQGNTEAFF. The CDR3 nucleotides are TGCGCCAGCAGTGGACAGGGAAACACTGAAGCTTTCTTT. V gene TRBV10-2 combines with J gene TRBJ1-1; 7 nucleotides line up with TRBD1. This CDR3 comprises 13 residues. Germline CDR1 and CDR2: WSHSY and SAAADI. V lost 4 bases to trimming and J lost 2 bases; unmatched junction nucleotides: 1.

The chain joins TRBV30 to TRBJ1-6; D is perhaps TRBD1 (5 bases). The CDR3 loop spans 17 amino acids. CDR1 and CDR2 from the germline V gene are GTSNPN and SVGIG (reference sequence). V was trimmed by 0 bases and J by 0 bases, leaving 12 bases between them. Here the CDR3 DNA reads TGTGCCTGGAGTGTAGCCGACAGTAGCTCCTATAATTCACCCCTCCACTTT. Translation gives CAWSVADSSSYNSPLHF.

J is TRBJ1-2 and V is TRBV6-6; tentative D call: TRBD1 (6 bases). V was shortened by 6 bases and J by 0 bases, with 8 bases between the two germline ends. Per the germline V gene, CDR1 is MNHNY and CDR2 is SVGAGI (reference sequence). This CDR3 has 13 residues. CDR3 sequence reads: CASRQGPNYGYTF. The CDR3 bases are TGTGCCAGCAGACAGGGTCCTAACTATGGCTACACCTTC.

This chain joins TRBV30 and TRBJ2-5, with D perhaps TRBD1 (6 bases). The ends were cut back, 2 bases at V and 5 bases at J, with 15 bases in the middle. There are 14 residues in the CDR3. CDR1 is GTSNPN and CDR2 is SVGIG in the germline V gene (reference sequence). This CDR3 reads CAWSRLGAGETQYF. CDR3 coding DNA: TGTGCCTGGAGTCGGCTGGGGGCCGGGGAGACCCAGTACTTC.

This chain joins TRBV4-1 and TRBJ2-3; D may be TRBD2 (6 bases). Germline CDR1 reads MGHRA; CDR2 reads YSYEKL. Trimming stripped 4 bases from V and 4 bases from J, with 12 bases between. The CDR3 contains 14 residues. CDR3 DNA sequence: TGCGCCAGCAGCCCGATGACTAGTTCAGATACGCAGTATTTT. The encoded protein is CASSPMTSSDTQYF.

A few counts support this clone. This chain joins TRBV6-5 and TRBJ2-7; possible D gene TRBD1, 6 bases. Germline CDR1 MNHEY, CDR2 SVGAGI. V lost 7 bases, J lost 4 bases, and 17 bases lay in between. The CDR3 runs to 14 residues. The CDR3 sequence is CASTGHSGHYEQYF. DNA for the CDR3: TGTGCCAGCACGGGACATTCCGGACATTACGAGCAGTACTTC.

This chain links TRBV11-3 with TRBJ1-2, with 7 bases identical to TRBD1. V lost 5 bases, J lost 4 bases, and 4 bases stayed unmatched. CDR1 is SGHNT, CDR2 YENEEA, per germline. The CDR3 has 13 residues. The CDR3 spells CASSAQGSYGYTF. CDR3 DNA: TGTGCCAGCAGCGCACAGGGGTCCTATGGCTACACCTTC.

V gene TRBV11-3 combines with J gene TRBJ1-4; D possibly corresponds to TRBD1 (5 bases). V lost 4 bases, J lost 0 bases, and 12 bases lay in between. In germline, CDR1 is SGHNT, CDR2 YENEEA. The CDR3 runs to 16 residues. CDR3 loop: CASSSWTFTTNEKLFF. The CDR3 region has the DNA TGTGCCAGCAGCTCTTGGACATTTACAACTAATGAAAAACTGTTTTTT.

The V and J genes are TRBV5-1 and TRBJ2-7; 10 positions agree with TRBD2. Trimming at V came to 4 bases and at J to 0 bases, leaving 4 bases not matched to a gene. Germline V gene lookup returns CDR1 SGHRS and CDR2 YFSETQ. The CDR3 contains 15 residues. The CDR3 DNA follows: TGCGCCAGCAGCCTAGCGGGAGCCCTCTCCTACGAGCAGTACTTC. This sequence encodes CASSLAGALSYEQYF. The full variable domain, with the rest looked up from reference TRBV5-1 and TRBJ2-7, is KAGVTQTPRYLIKTRGQQVTLSCSPISGHRSVSWYQQTPGQGLQFLFEYFSETQRNKGNFPGRFSGRQFSNSRSEMNVSTLELGDSALYLCASSLAGALSYEQYFGPGTRLTVT.

The V gene is TRBV6-4, the J gene TRBJ2-3, with D tentatively TRBD2 (7 bases). Germline loops: CDR1 MRHNA, CDR2 SNTAGT. This CDR3 is 15 amino acids long. Trimming pared 2 bases from V and 6 bases from J, leaving 15 bases between. CDR3 amino acids: CASSDRGGGRDTQYF. Here the CDR3 DNA reads TGTGCCAGCAGTGACAGGGGGGGCGGCCGGGATACGCAGTATTTT.

This clone was recorded a few times. This chain uses TRBV6-5 with TRBJ2-7, with D perhaps TRBD1 (5 bases). This CDR3 is 13 amino acids long. The germline CDR1 and CDR2 sequences are MNHEY and SVGAGI. V shed 5 bases and J shed 3 bases, with 11 bases lying between them. The CDR3 spells CASSRDRFYEQYF. The DNA of the CDR3 is TGTGCCAGCAGTCGCGACAGATTCTACGAGCAGTACTTC.

The chain has TRBV4-2 and TRBJ1-3; D might be TRBD1 (6 bases). Germline CDR1 and CDR2: LGHNA and YNFKEQ. Trimming removed 0 bases at V and 4 bases at J, with 10 bases between. The CDR3 length is 15 residues. The CDR3, as DNA: TGTGCCAGCAGCCAAGACAGGGGAAGAGGAAACACCATATATTTT. As protein: CASSQDRGRGNTIYF.

The V call is TRBV6-5, the J call TRBJ1-5; no clear D. The CDR3 has 13 amino acids. Germline lookup yields CDR1 MNHEY and CDR2 SVGAGI. Trimming took 6 bases from V and 7 from J, leaving 13 bases between them. In DNA form, the CDR3 reads TGTGCCAGCAGCGACTTCCAAAGCCAGCCCCAGCATTTT. It encodes CASSDFQSQPQHF.

The chain is built from TRBV23-1 and TRBJ1-3, with D unresolved. TRBV23-1 is assigned to the ORF class and has an uncertain function. V dropped 0 bases and J dropped 0 bases, with 9 bases sitting between them. The CDR3 has 16 residues. The CDR3 reads CASSQSSPSSGNTIYF. The CDR3 DNA reads as TGCGCCAGCAGTCAATCGTCTCCTAGCTCTGGAAACACCATATATTTT.

The J gene is TRBJ2-2, the V gene TRBV2, with a weak D call TRBD1 (6 bases). The V and J ends lost 7 bases and 6 bases respectively, with 12 bases between them. CDR1 and CDR2 (germline): SNHLY, FYNNEI. This CDR3 is built from 13 residues. The CDR3 region is CASTGVPAGELFF. CDR3 DNA sequence: TGTGCCAGCACAGGGGTTCCGGCCGGGGAGCTGTTTTTT.

V and J are TRBV5-1 and TRBJ2-7, with 10 bases matching TRBD1. J lost 2 bases, V lost 4 bases, and 6 bases had no gene match. Germline CDR1 reads SGHRS; CDR2 reads YFSETQ. The CDR3 consists of 15 residues. Here the CDR3 reads CASSRQTGGPYEQYF. DNA of the CDR3: TGCGCCAGCAGCAGACAGACAGGGGGCCCCTACGAGCAGTACTTC.

The rearrangement uses TRBV5-1 and TRBJ1-2, with a weak D call TRBD1 (6 bases). V lost 0 bases and J 8 bases, leaving 14 bases between the germline ends. The germline V gene encodes CDR1 SGHRS and CDR2 YFSETQ. The CDR3 contains 14 residues. The CDR3: CASSLAAGEGGYTF. As DNA, the CDR3 is TGCGCCAGCAGCTTGGCCGCAGGGGAAGGAGGCTACACCTTC.

The gene calls are TRBV11-2 and TRBJ1-6; D is unresolved. The CDR3 has 13 amino acids. Germline V gene data show CDR1 as SGHAT and CDR2 as FQNNGV. V was cut by 0 bases and J by 10 bases, with 7 bases left in between. The CDR3 nucleotides read TGTGCCAGCAGCTTAGATAGCGGGTCACCCCTCCACTTT. Translating gives CASSLDSGSPLHF.

This chain joins TRBV5-1 and TRBJ1-2; D is ambiguous. Germline V gene lookup returns CDR1 SGHRS and CDR2 YFSETQ. With 1 base removed from V and 8 bases from J, the gap between germline ends came to 12 bases. The CDR3 consists of 13 residues. The CDR3 region has the DNA TGCGCCAGCAGCTTGAGGGCGGGCTACGGCTACACCTTC. Its protein is CASSLRAGYGYTF.

This clone was seen just once. The V call is TRBV4-3, the J call TRBJ1-3; 7 bases fit TRBD1. CDR1 is LGHNA, CDR2 YSLEER, per germline. The CDR3 has 15 residues. V shed 7 bases and J 4 bases; nucleotides not matched to a gene: 10. CDR3 sequence: CASKPETGPGNTIYF. For the CDR3, the DNA is TGCGCCAGCAAACCAGAGACAGGGCCCGGAAACACCATATATTTT.

The V call is TRBV19, the J call TRBJ2-1, with 7 bases identical to TRBD1. The J segment lost 3 bases and the V segment lost 2 bases, leaving 4 bases of the junction unmatched. The CDR3 contains 15 residues. Germline V gene data show CDR1 as LNHDA and CDR2 as SQIVND (reference sequence). CDR3 residues: CASSIRQGVYNEQFF. The CDR3 coding sequence is TGTGCCAGTAGTATACGGCAGGGGGTCTACAATGAGCAGTTCTTC.

The rearrangement links TRBV28 to TRBJ1-1; the match to TRBD1 covers 9 bases. The ends lost 6 bases at V and 4 bases at J; junction bases unmatched: 6. CDR1 MDHEN and CDR2 SYDVKM come from the germline V gene. CDR3 length: 14 amino acids. As DNA, the CDR3 is TGTGCCAGCAGGGCCGGGGGACAGGGCACTGAAGCTTTCTTT. Residues: CASRAGGQGTEAFF. Filled out from reference TRBV28 and TRBJ1-1, the complete variable domain reads DVKVTQSSRYLVKRTGEKVFLECVQDMDHENMFWYRQDPGLGLRLIYFSYDVKMKEKGDIPEGYSVSREKKERFSLILESASTNQTSMYLCASRAGGQGTEAFFGQGTRLTVV.